The rows below give T cell receptor beta chains drawn from one sample of a study of blood T cell repertoires in COVID-19. Produced via immunoSEQ multiplex PCR; TCRdb's table is partial and in-frame only. This sample has 300,000 to 350,000 clones, with roughly 90% found just once. Sequenced material: PBMCs or T cells enriched from blood (not recorded which). Every receptor here comes from a woman aged 18-29 years who had recovered from COVID-19. Both conserved end residues are part of each CDR3. D genes are given only for firm matches. Expanded clones are given a class, and other clones once, few, many or no size at all.

>TRBJ1-1|TRBV9|TRBD1|NA
TGTGCCAGCAGCACCCACGGGACAGTTTACACTGAAGCTTTCTTT
CASSTHGTVYTEAFF
>TRBJ2-7|TRBV5-1|NA|NA
TGCGCCAGCAGTACAGGGTACGACTACGAGCAGTACTTC
CASSTGYDYEQYF
>TRBJ1-3|TRBV7-9|NA|NA
TGTGCCAGCAGCTTTCCGGGATTAACAACTGGAAACACCATATATTTT
CASSFPGLTTGNTIYF
>TRBJ2-3|TRBV13|NA|NA
TGTGCCAGCAGCCCGATTTATGGGGGGGCTCTATTTGATACGCAGTATTTT
CASSPIYGGALFDTQYF
>TRBJ1-4|TRBV4-3|TRBD1|NA
TGCGCCAGCAGCTCGACAGGGCTGACTAATGAAAAACTGTTTTTT
CASSSTGLTNEKLFF
>TRBJ2-1|TRBV7-6|TRBD2|NA
TGTGCCAGCAGCTCCCAGGGGACTAGCGGGGGGAATGAGCAGTTCTTC
CASSSQGTSGGNEQFF
>TRBJ2-5|TRBV7-9|NA|NA
TGTGCCAGCAGCTTCGGACAGCAGTACCAAGAGACCCAGTACTTC
CASSFGQQYQETQYF
>TRBJ1-6|TRBV2|NA|NA
TGTGCCAGCAGTGTAGACAGCAATTCACCCCTCCACTTT
CASSVDSNSPLHF
>TRBJ1-4|TRBV27|NA|NA
TGTGCCAGCAGTGTATCCGGGACATCTGAAAAACTGTTTTTT
CASSVSGTSEKLFF
>TRBJ2-3|TRBV11-2|TRBD2|NA
TGTGCCAGCAGCTTATTGGGGGGGTCTGATACGCAGTATTTT
CASSLLGGSDTQYF
>TRBJ1-5|TRBV7-8|NA|NA
TGTGCCAGCAGCTTAATGACAGGAAGAAATCAGCCCCAGCATTTT
CASSLMTGRNQPQHF
>TRBJ1-2|TRBV28|NA|NA
TGTGCCAGCAGTTTATTTGAGCCCGACTCCCGCCATGGCTACACCTTC
CASSLFEPDSRHGYTF
>TRBJ2-4|TRBV28|TRBD1|NA
TGTGCCAGCAACCCAGGGGGTAGTTTCAAAAACATTCAGTACTTC
CASNPGGSFKNIQYF
>TRBJ2-7|TRBV5-3|TRBD2|NA
TGTGCCAGAAGCTTATTTCGACTAGCGGGCCCCTACGAGCAGTACTTC
CARSLFRLAGPYEQYF
>TRBJ2-7|TRBV6-5|TRBD1|NA
TGTGCCAGCAGTAAATCAGGGGGCGAGACCGAGCAGTACTTC
CASSKSGGETEQYF
>TRBJ2-7|TRBV19|TRBD1|NA
TGTGCCAGTAGTATATCCCCGGACAGGCTCTCCTACGAGCAGTACTTC
CASSISPDRLSYEQYF
>TRBJ2-1|TRBV15|NA|once
TGTGCCACCAGCAGAGAAGCAGGGGGGTGGCACAATGAGCAGTTCTTC
CATSREAGGWHNEQFF
>TRBJ2-1|TRBV7-3|TRBD2|NA
TGTGCCAGCAGCAGAAATAGCGGGAGCGGGTATGAGCAGTTCTTC
CASSRNSGSGYEQFF
>TRBJ1-1|TRBV28|NA|NA
TGTGCCAGCAGTTCTGAGAGGCGGGCTTTCTTT
CASSSERRAFF
>TRBJ1-6|TRBV7-9|NA|NA
TGTGCCAGCAGCGCCGGGACGGGAGGCTCACCCCTCCACTTT
CASSAGTGGSPLHF
>TRBJ2-7|TRBV28|NA|NA
TGTGCCAGCAGTTCGGACTTGTTTCGCTACGAGCAGTACTTC
CASSSDLFRYEQYF
>TRBJ2-1|TRBV6-1|TRBD2|NA
TGTGCCAGCAGTGACGGGGGGGACCAAATCTTC
CASSDGGDQIF
>TRBJ1-4|TRBV10-3|NA|once
TGTGCCTCAAGACAGCCAACTAATGAAAAACTGTTTTTT
CASRQPTNEKLFF
>TRBJ1-2|TRBV5-5|NA|NA
TGTGCCAGCAGCACCGGACAGTCCGGCTACACCTTC
CASSTGQSGYTF
>TRBJ1-4|TRBV18|NA|NA
TGTGCCAGCTCTCGACAGGAAAATGAAAAACTGTTTTTT
CASSRQENEKLFF
>TRBJ1-1|TRBV29-1|TRBD1|NA
TGCAGCGTTGCCAGGGGGCCGAACACTGAAGCTTTCTTT
CSVARGPNTEAFF
>TRBJ1-2|TRBV28|NA|NA
TGTGCCAGCAGTTCAAGCAGGGGCAGCCGCTATGGCTACACCTTC
CASSSSRGSRYGYTF
>TRBJ1-5|TRBV7-9|NA|NA
TGTGCCAGCAGCGGACGATCCGGGGGCAATCAGCCCCAGCATTTT
CASSGRSGGNQPQHF
>TRBJ2-7|TRBV5-1|TRBD1|NA
TGCGCCAGCAGCCCTATTGACAGGGTGGGAGAGCAGTACTTC
CASSPIDRVGEQYF
>TRBJ1-6|TRBV19|TRBD1|NA
TGTGCCAGTAGTGCGGAACAGGGGGCGGATAATTCACCCCTCCACTTT
CASSAEQGADNSPLHF
>TRBJ1-5|TRBV10-1|TRBD1|NA
TGCGCCAGCAGTGCGGACAGGGGGCGCATTTTAAGCAATCAGCCCCAGCATTTT
CASSADRGRILSNQPQHF
>TRBJ1-6|TRBV5-1|NA|once
TGCGCCAGCAGCTCCGTCTATGCGGAGGGATATAATTCACCCCTCCACTTT
CASSSVYAEGYNSPLHF